Listed below are T cell receptor beta chains from one sample, sequenced in a study of TIL therapy for anti-PD-1-resistant metastatic lung cancer. Clones were sequenced by immunoSEQ multiplex PCR, and TCRdb holds only the in-frame ones, with some missing. The table has about 57,000 clones, 70% to 80% seen once; the top ten hold about 5%. The source material was blood, sampled at baseline. These receptors all come from a woman aged 25 to 80 with non-small cell lung cancer. The CDR3 runs from the conserved cysteine through the conserved F or W. The D gene is left open where the match is weak. The size entry is marked missing in some rows and otherwise reads once, few, many or a size class.

TRBV4-1	.	.	TRBJ1-1	TGCGCCAGCAGCCAAGCCCTCAAGGGGGGGAACACTGAAGCTTTCTTT	CASSQALKGGNTEAFF
TRBV29-1	TRBD1	few	TRBJ1-2	TGCAGCGTAAGGGGGCGGAATGGCTACACCTTC	CSVRGRNGYTF
TRBV19	.	once	TRBJ1-4	TGTGCCAGTAGTATGGGACGGCTTAATGAAAAACTGTTTTTT	CASSMGRLNEKLFF
TRBV4-1	.	few	TRBJ2-7	TGCGCCAGCAGCCAAGATCGGCAGCCAACCTACGAGCAGTACTTC	CASSQDRQPTYEQYF
TRBV28	TRBD1	.	TRBJ2-7	TGTGCCAGCAGTCTAGAACAGGGGAAGAACGAGCAGTACTTC	CASSLEQGKNEQYF
TRBV28	TRBD2	.	TRBJ2-7	TGTGCCAGCAGTTTATGGACTAGCGGGAGCAGCGAGCAGTACTTC	CASSLWTSGSSEQYF
TRBV7-9	TRBD2	.	TRBJ2-1	TGTGCCAGCAGCTTAGGTGTAGCGGGGGGAAGATACAATGAGCAGTTCTTC	CASSLGVAGGRYNEQFF
TRBV6-1	TRBD1	.	TRBJ2-7	TGTGCCAGCACCACGGACAGGACCTACGAGCAGTACTTC	CASTTDRTYEQYF
TRBV11-3	TRBD1	.	TRBJ1-1	TGTGCCAGCAGCGTAAACAGGGGAAACACTGAAGCTTTCTTT	CASSVNRGNTEAFF
TRBV10-3	TRBD1	.	TRBJ2-7	TGTGCCATCAGTGAGCCGGGACAGGGGGTCTACGAGCAGTACTTC	CAISEPGQGVYEQYF
TRBV19	TRBD2	.	TRBJ2-1	TGTGCCAGTAGTCTCCCCCCCGGACTAGCGGGGGGGCTAATTGATGAGCAGTTCTTC	CASSLPPGLAGGLIDEQFF
TRBV5-4	TRBD1	.	TRBJ2-1	TGTGCCAGCAGCAACCGGGACAGGGGGCGCGATGAGCAGTTCTTC	CASSNRDRGRDEQFF
TRBV7-3	.	.	TRBJ2-7	TGTGCCAGCAGCTTAGGTGGACAGTCCTACGAGCAGTACTTC	CASSLGGQSYEQYF
TRBV5-1	.	.	TRBJ1-5	TGCGCCAGCAGCTTGGAGGGGGAGGTGAGTCAGCCCCAGCATTTT	CASSLEGEVSQPQHF
TRBV6-5	.	.	TRBJ1-1	TGTGCCAGCAGTTACTCGGACCGGTACACTGAAGCTTTCTTT	CASSYSDRYTEAFF
TRBV7-9	.	.	TRBJ1-5	TGTGCCAGCAGCCGGGACGGATTCAATCAGCCCCAGCATTTT	CASSRDGFNQPQHF
TRBV7-2	.	once	TRBJ1-5	TGTGCCAGCAGCTTGTTTACAGGGCGTGGGCAGCCCCAGCATTTT	CASSLFTGRGQPQHF
TRBV18	.	.	TRBJ2-6	TGTGCCAGCTCACCGCAGACAGTGGAAGGGGCCAACGTCCTGACTTTC	CASSPQTVEGANVLTF
TRBV18	.	.	TRBJ1-1	TGTGCCAGCTCACCGCTAGAGTCGGTGAACACTGAAGCTTTCTTT	CASSPLESVNTEAFF
TRBV5-1	.	few	TRBJ1-1	TGCGCCAGCAGCTTGGCCGGGGGGCGTAGCACTGAAGCTTTCTTT	CASSLAGGRSTEAFF
TRBV19	TRBD1	.	TRBJ2-1	TGTGCCAGTAGTATAGGGACAGGGATCTACAATGAGCAGTTCTTC	CASSIGTGIYNEQFF
TRBV7-8	TRBD2	few	TRBJ2-5	TGTGCCAGCAGCTCGATACGGGTGGGACTAGCGGGGGAAGAGACCCAGTACTTC	CASSSIRVGLAGEETQYF
TRBV28	.	.	TRBJ2-5	TGTGCCAGCAGTTTCACCCGGGTAGGAAAAGAGACCCAGTACTTC	CASSFTRVGKETQYF
TRBV27	TRBD1	medium-sized	TRBJ2-7	TGTGCCAGCAGTCCGACAGGGTTCTTTTACGAGCAGTACTTC	CASSPTGFFYEQYF
TRBV5-1	.	.	TRBJ2-1	TGCGCCAGCAGTTCAGGGGGGTACAATGAGCAGTTCTTC	CASSSGGYNEQFF
TRBV27	TRBD2	.	TRBJ2-7	TGTGCCACCCGGACTAGCGGGAGTTACGAGCAGTACTTC	CATRTSGSYEQYF
TRBV2	.	.	TRBJ2-7	TGTGCCAGCAGTGAAGCGCTGTACGGCGGACAAGTCTACTACGAGCAGTACTTC	CASSEALYGGQVYYEQYF
TRBV11-2	TRBD1	few	TRBJ1-6	TGTGCCAGCAGAACACCGGGACAGTGGAATTCACCCCTCCACTTT	CASRTPGQWNSPLHF
TRBV7-9	.	.	TRBJ2-7	TGTGCCAGCAGCTTCGGGCCGTCCTACGAGCAGTACTTC	CASSFGPSYEQYF
TRBV5-1	.	.	TRBJ2-3	TGCGCCAGCACTTCCAGGGGAGATACGCAGTATTTT	CASTSRGDTQYF
TRBV10-3	TRBD1	.	TRBJ1-2	TGTGCCATCAAAGGACAGGGGAACTATGGCTACACCTTC	CAIKGQGNYGYTF
TRBV30	.	few	TRBJ1-1	TGTGCCTGGAGTGTGAACGGAGATACTGAAGCTTTCTTT	CAWSVNGDTEAFF
TRBV4-2	.	.	TRBJ1-5	TGTGCCAGCAGCCAAGATCAGGGGACTCAGCCCCAGCATTTT	CASSQDQGTQPQHF
TRBV5-1	TRBD2	.	TRBJ2-5	TGCGCCAGCAGCTCTAGGCTAGCGGGGGGGGAGACCCAGTACTTC	CASSSRLAGGETQYF
TRBV19	.	.	TRBJ2-5	TGTGCCAGTAGTCCGCGGACTACGTCAGAGACCCAGTACTTC	CASSPRTTSETQYF
TRBV7-9	.	.	TRBJ2-5	TGTGCCAGCAGCTTATGGGGGAATCAAGAGACCCAGTACTTC	CASSLWGNQETQYF
TRBV7-3	TRBD1	.	TRBJ2-5	TGTGCCAGCAGCGGGACAGGGGGCGGCCAAGAGACCCAGTACTTC	CASSGTGGGQETQYF